A single sample gave rise to the 10 T cell receptor beta chains below, sequenced in a study of T cell repertoires in ileal Crohn's disease (dated by TCRdb to between 2018 and 2021). Library preparation was by the immunoSEQ multiplex PCR assay. Not all clones reach the TCRdb copy of this immuneACCESS table, which keeps in-frame sequences only. Checked studies attribute under half of the gap to unresolved V genes and leave the rest unexplained. This sample is represented by approximately 680 clones; 85% to 95% of them were singletons. The top ten clonotypes cover roughly 3.6% of the sample. This specimen's time point label, interpreted: neoterminal ileum biopsy at postoperative endoscopy, about 6 months after surgery. The source material was ileal tissue. These receptors originate from an adult with Crohn's disease.

This chain connects TRBV2 to TRBJ2-7; D gene unclear. The CDR3 is made up of 12 amino acids. The V and J ends lost 3 bases and 0 bases respectively, with 3 bases between them. Germline V lookup: CDR1 SNHLY, CDR2 FYNNEI. The DNA for the CDR3 is TGTGCCAGCAGTGACAGCTCCTACGAGCAGTACTTC. This translates into CASSDSSYEQYF.

The CDR3 DNA sequence: TGTGCCAGCAGCTCCCCCAGGGGGGAAAACACCGGGGAGCTGTTTTTT. Its protein product is CASSSPRGENTGELFF. The chain joins TRBV9 to TRBJ2-2; maybe TRBD1 (7 bases). Germline-derived CDR1 and CDR2 are SGDLS and YYNGEE. CDR3 length: 16 residues. V was pared by 4 bases and J by 2 bases, with 15 bases between.

V and J are TRBV11-3 and TRBJ2-5, with D possibly being TRBD2 (6 bases). Germline V gene sequence: CDR1 SGHNT, CDR2 YENEEA. This CDR3 has 17 residues. Trimming shortened V by 1 base and J by 5 bases, and 20 bases separated the two germline ends. The CDR3: CASSLGSRGDAWETQYF. DNA of the CDR3: TGTGCCAGCAGCTTAGGTTCGCGGGGAGATGCTTGGGAGACCCAGTACTTC.

V is TRBV6-4 and J is TRBJ1-2, with 10 bases aligning to TRBD1. Germline loops: CDR1 MRHNA, CDR2 SNTAGT. The CDR3 has 18 residues. Germline trimming cut 7 bases from V and 3 bases from J; bases unmatched to any gene: 17. Here the CDR3 DNA reads TGTGCCAGCAAGAACGTTCCGGGACAGGGGCCCCGCGACTATGGCTACACCTTC. Translation gives CASKNVPGQGPRDYGYTF.

CDR3 bases: TGTGCCAGCAGCCGCCCGGACATCTACGAGCAGTACTTC. It yields the protein CASSRPDIYEQYF. This rearrangement joins TRBV5-4 to TRBJ2-7; perhaps TRBD1 as D (5 bases). Germline V gene sequence: CDR1 SGHNT, CDR2 YYREEE (reference sequence). Trimming left V 4 bases short and J 3 bases short, with 11 bases between. CDR3 length: 13 amino acids.

The chain recombines TRBV2 with TRBJ2-7; D not certain. This CDR3 comprises 16 residues. The V end was cut by 0 bases, the J end by 3 bases, with 15 bases between. CDR1 and CDR2 from the germline V gene are SNHLY and FYNNEI. CDR3 loop: CASSEALGRLGYEQYF. The CDR3 DNA is TGTGCCAGCAGTGAAGCCCTTGGACGTTTGGGCTACGAGCAGTACTTC.

This clone was picked up one time. V is TRBV12-5 and J is TRBJ1-3, with D perhaps matching TRBD1 (6 bases). The CDR3 has 17 amino acids. Looked up from germline, CDR1 is LGHNT and CDR2 is FRNRAP. Trimming took off 5 bases at V and 0 bases at J, with 17 bases between the two ends. CDR3 protein: CASGTGQGQTSGNTIYF. The CDR3, as DNA: TGTGCTAGTGGTACCGGGCAAGGACAGACCTCTGGAAACACCATATATTTT. Using reference TRBV12-5 and TRBJ1-3 for the parts outside the CDR3, the full variable domain is DARVTQTPRHKVTEMGQEVTMRCQPILGHNTVFWYRQTMMQGLELLAYFRNRAPLDDSGMPKDRFSAEMPDATLATLKIQPSEPRDSAVYFCASGTGQGQTSGNTIYFGEGSWLTVV.

The chain employs TRBV6-1 and TRBJ1-4, with no clear D. CDR1 is MNHNS and CDR2 is SASEGT in the germline V gene. V lost 0 bases, J lost 7 bases, and 12 bases lay in between. The CDR3 spans 15 residues. The CDR3 DNA sequence: TGTGCCAGCAGTGAAGCGGACGGAGGAGGTGAAAAACTGTTTTTT. Its protein is CASSEADGGGEKLFF.

The V call is TRBV19, the J call TRBJ2-3; 8 nucleotides match TRBD1. Germline V gene sequence: CDR1 LNHDA, CDR2 SQIVND (reference sequence). The CDR3 runs to 14 residues. The trim removed 2 bases at V and 5 bases at J, leaving 3 bases unmatched. CDR3: CASSIPGQGDTQYF. The CDR3 region has the DNA TGTGCCAGTAGTATACCTGGACAGGGAGATACGCAGTATTTT.

The CDR3 nucleotides read TGTGCCAGTAGTATATCAACAGGGGAGGTACAGACCCAGTACTTC. It translates to CASSISTGEVQTQYF. The rearrangement joins TRBV19 to TRBJ2-5; D perhaps matches TRBD1 (7 bases). This CDR3 contains 15 residues. Trimming took off 2 bases at V and 6 bases at J, with 16 bases between the two ends. The germline V gene has CDR1 LNHDA and CDR2 SQIVND (reference sequence).